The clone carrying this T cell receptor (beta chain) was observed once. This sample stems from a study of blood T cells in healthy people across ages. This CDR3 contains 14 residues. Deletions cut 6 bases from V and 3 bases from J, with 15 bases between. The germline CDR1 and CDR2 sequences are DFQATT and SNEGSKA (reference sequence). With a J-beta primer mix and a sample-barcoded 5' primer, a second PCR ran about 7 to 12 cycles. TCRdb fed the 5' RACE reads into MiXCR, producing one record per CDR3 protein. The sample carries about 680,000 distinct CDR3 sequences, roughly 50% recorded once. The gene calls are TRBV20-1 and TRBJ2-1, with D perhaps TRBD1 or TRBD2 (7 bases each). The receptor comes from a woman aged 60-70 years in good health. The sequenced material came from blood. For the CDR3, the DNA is TGCAGTGCCGGGGGGACAGTACTCTACAATGAGCAGTTCTTC. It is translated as CSAGGTVLYNEQFF.